These T cell receptor beta chains were read from a single sample in a study of T cells in Graves' hyperthyroidism and ophthalmopathy. TCRdb fed the multiplex PCR reads into MiXCR, producing one record per CDR3 protein. The sample yields about 350,000 distinct CDR3 sequences, around a sixth seen once. Sequencing used blood. These receptors came from a woman between 40 and 55 years old with Graves' ophthalmopathy. CDR3s include the opening cysteine and the closing phenylalanine or tryptophan. The order of the fields is V gene, CDR3 length, D gene, J gene, clone size, CDR3 DNA, CDR3 protein. A D gene is named only where the DNA matches it firmly. Clone size is not always given. Where it is, it says once, few, many or a class for expanded clones.

>TRBV11-2|16|-|TRBJ1-4|few
TGTGCCAGCAGCTTAAATGCGGCCGCAACTAATGAAAAACTGTTTTTT
CASSLNAAATNEKLFF
>TRBV7-9|15|-|TRBJ1-1|few
TGTGCCAGCAGCTCCCGAGACCCCCGAACTCCAGAAGCTTTCTTT
CASSSRDPRTPEAFF
>TRBV20-1|13|-|TRBJ2-5|many
TGCAGTCTTGGCGGGTGGGGAGAGGAGACCCAGTACTTC
CSLGGWGEETQYF
>TRBV5-1|16|-|TRBJ1-6|many
TGCGCCAGCAGCTGGAAGCCGGGGGTTGGTAATTCACCCCTCCACTTT
CASSWKPGVGNSPLHF
>TRBV29-1|11|-|TRBJ1-1|many
TGCAGCGTTGAAGGGGGAACCCAAGCTTTCTTT
CSVEGGTQAFF
>TRBV6-1|17|TRBD1|TRBJ1-1|-
TGTGCCAGCAGTCCTTATGTTGGGACAGGGGACTGGGCTGAAGCTTTCTTT
CASSPYVGTGDWAEAFF
>TRBV11-1|16|-|TRBJ2-2|many
TGTGCCAGCAGCCCGGGCCCGGGACTCCACACCGGGGAGCTGTTTTTT
CASSPGPGLHTGELFF
>TRBV3-1|13|TRBD1|TRBJ1-2|many
TGTGCCAGCAGCCAAACCGGGACAGGGGGGTACACCTTC
CASSQTGTGGYTF
>TRBV7-3|13|-|TRBJ2-2|many
TGTGCCAGCAGCGAATATTCCAACGGGGAGCTGTTTTTT
CASSEYSNGELFF
>TRBV11-1|16|TRBD1|TRBJ1-2|many
TGTGCCAGCAGCTTAAGTGGAGCGGGGACAGGGGCACTCTACACCTTC
CASSLSGAGTGALYTF
>TRBV28|14|-|TRBJ1-1|many
TGTGCCAGCAGTTTTCAGGGTACGGTGGCTGAAGCTTTCTTT
CASSFQGTVAEAFF
>TRBV7-2|15|-|TRBJ2-7|many
TGTGCCAGCAGCTCAGCGGTGGTGGGGGCGACCGAGCAGTACTTC
CASSSAVVGATEQYF
>TRBV6-5|18|TRBD2|TRBJ2-7|many
TGTGCCAGCAGTTACTCGGTTGGCGGGAGCGGGATTTCCTACGAGCAGTACTTC
CASSYSVGGSGISYEQYF
>TRBV6-5|12|-|TRBJ1-1|many
TGTGCCAGTGCGACAGGTCGGACTGAAGCTTTCTTT
CASATGRTEAFF
>TRBV28|13|TRBD1|TRBJ1-2|many
TGTGCCAGCAGAGGACAGGGATTCTATGGCTACACCTTC
CASRGQGFYGYTF
>TRBV12-3/TRBV12-4|15|TRBD1|TRBJ1-1|many
TGTACCAGCAGCCTAATGACAGGGCGGAACACTGAAGCTTTCTTT
CTSSLMTGRNTEAFF
>TRBV28|13|-|TRBJ1-1|many
TGTGCCAGCAAGGACAGTTTCAACACTGAAGCTTTCTTT
CASKDSFNTEAFF
>TRBV12-3/TRBV12-4|13|-|TRBJ1-5|many
TGTGCCAGCAGTCGACAGTCTTATCAGCCCCAGCATTTT
CASSRQSYQPQHF
>TRBV12-3/TRBV12-4|16|TRBD1|TRBJ1-5|-
TGTGCCAGCAGTTGGACGACAGGGGCGCGGGAGCAGCCCCAGCATTTT
CASSWTTGAREQPQHF
>TRBV4-2|20|-|TRBJ2-6|-
TGTGCCAGCAGCCAAGATAAATTTTGGGCCCCCAACTCTGGGGCCAACGTCCTGACTTTC
CASSQDKFWAPNSGANVLTF
>TRBV6-1|13|-|TRBJ1-6|-
TGTGCCAGCAGACTCCGTGCAAATTCACCCCTCCACTTT
CASRLRANSPLHF
>TRBV19|18|TRBD2|TRBJ2-5|many
TGTGCCAGTAGTATAGATAGTAACATAGCGGGGATGCAAGAGACCCAGTACTTC
CASSIDSNIAGMQETQYF
>TRBV6-1|15|TRBD1|TRBJ1-5|-
TGTGCCAGCAGGAGACAGGGTTCAGGCAATCAGCCCCAGCATTTT
CASRRQGSGNQPQHF
>TRBV6-1|13|TRBD1|TRBJ2-5|few
TGTGCCAGCGGGACAGGGCGGCAAGAGACCCAGTACTTC
CASGTGRQETQYF
>TRBV2|18|TRBD1|TRBJ1-1|many
TGTGCCAGCAGTGTGTCCCTGAAGACAGGGGGCTCGGACACTGAAGCTTTCTTT
CASSVSLKTGGSDTEAFF
>TRBV6-2/TRBV6-3|15|-|TRBJ1-5|-
TGTGCCAGCAGTGGGCCATCCTGGGGCAATCAGCCCCAGCATTTT
CASSGPSWGNQPQHF
>TRBV11-1|14|-|TRBJ1-1|many
TGTGCCAGCAGCTTAGGTGGTATCACAGCTGAAGCTTTCTTT
CASSLGGITAEAFF
>TRBV6-1|15|-|TRBJ1-1|once
TGTGCCAGCAGTAAGCCCCGGGTTGTGGATACTGAAGCTTTCTTT
CASSKPRVVDTEAFF
>TRBV27|15|-|TRBJ1-2|-
TGTGCCAGCGGATTCCAGCTCGTGGGGAACTATGGCTACATCTTC
CASGFQLVGNYGYIF
>TRBV19|15|-|TRBJ1-2|-
TGTGCCAGTAGTACCCAACAGACGGCGGACTATGGCTACACCTTC
CASSTQQTADYGYTF
>TRBV28|15|TRBD1|TRBJ1-2|many
TGTGCCAGCACACAACCTTCGACAGGGAACTATGGCTACACCTTC
CASTQPSTGNYGYTF
>TRBV7-9|16|TRBD1|TRBJ2-7|many
TGTGCCAGCAGCTCTCCCGACAGGGTGCCCTCCTACGAGCAGTACTTC
CASSSPDRVPSYEQYF
>TRBV25-1|20|-|TRBJ2-1|-
TGTGCCAGCAGTGGCAGGTACGGGGTCAACTTTGCTTGGCTCGTCAATGAGCAGTTCTTC
CASSGRYGVNFAWLVNEQFF
>TRBV28|14|TRBD1|TRBJ1-3|-
TGTGCCAGCATCTCCGCAGGGGGTGGAAACACCATATATTTT
CASISAGGGNTIYF
>TRBV5-1|16|TRBD1|TRBJ2-4|-
TGCGCCAGCAGAACCGGGACAGGGGTAACCAAAAACATTCAGTACTTC
CASRTGTGVTKNIQYF
>TRBV28|14|-|TRBJ1-1|many
TGTGCCACCTCCGTTACACGAATGAACACTGAAGCTTTCTTT
CATSVTRMNTEAFF
>TRBV19|15|TRBD1|TRBJ1-2|many
TGTGCCAGTAGTATCCTGGGACAGGGTAACTATGGCTACACCTTC
CASSILGQGNYGYTF
>TRBV11-2|13|-|TRBJ2-5|many
TGTGCCAGCAGCTTAGGGGTTGGAGAGACCCAGTACTTC
CASSLGVGETQYF
>TRBV29-1|13|TRBD1|TRBJ2-7|many
TGCAGCGTCGCGGACAGGGGTAGTTTGGAGCAGTACTTC
CSVADRGSLEQYF
>TRBV9|15|-|TRBJ2-7|once
TGTGCCAGCAGCGTAGAACCAACAAATGGGAACGAGCAGTACTTC
CASSVEPTNGNEQYF
>TRBV11-2|15|-|TRBJ1-1|-
TGTGCCAGCAGCTTAGGACGTCGGGGGAACACTGAAGCTTTCTTT
CASSLGRRGNTEAFF
>TRBV5-8|15|TRBD1|TRBJ2-7|-
TGTGCCAGCAGCGCGGGACAGGGGCCGTCCTACGAGCAGTACTTC
CASSAGQGPSYEQYF
>TRBV14|20|TRBD1|TRBJ1-5|many
TGTGCCAGCAGCCAAGAGGCAAGGCGACCCGGGACAGAAGTGAATCAGCCCCAGCATTTT
CASSQEARRPGTEVNQPQHF
>TRBV5-4|14|TRBD1|TRBJ1-2|-
TGTGCCAGCAGCGGATTACAGGGGGTGGGGGGCCACACCTTC
CASSGLQGVGGHTF
>TRBV7-3|11|-|TRBJ2-7|many
TGTGCCAGCAGCTTATATGTAGAGCAGTACTTC
CASSLYVEQYF
>TRBV11-1|15|-|TRBJ1-2|many
TGTGCCAGCAGTTACCTTGGGGGAGCAGGCTATGGCTACACCTTC
CASSYLGGAGYGYTF